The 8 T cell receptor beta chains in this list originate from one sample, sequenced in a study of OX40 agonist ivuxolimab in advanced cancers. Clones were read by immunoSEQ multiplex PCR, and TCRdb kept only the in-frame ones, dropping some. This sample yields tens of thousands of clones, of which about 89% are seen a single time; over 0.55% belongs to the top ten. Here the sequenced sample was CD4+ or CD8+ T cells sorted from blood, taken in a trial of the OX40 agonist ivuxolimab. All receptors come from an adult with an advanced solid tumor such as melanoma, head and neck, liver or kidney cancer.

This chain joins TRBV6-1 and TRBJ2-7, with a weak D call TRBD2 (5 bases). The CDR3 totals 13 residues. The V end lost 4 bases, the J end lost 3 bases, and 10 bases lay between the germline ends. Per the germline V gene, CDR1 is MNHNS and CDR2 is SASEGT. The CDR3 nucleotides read TGTGCCAGCAGTGTGCGGGTCCTCTACGAGCAGTACTTC. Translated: CASSVRVLYEQYF.

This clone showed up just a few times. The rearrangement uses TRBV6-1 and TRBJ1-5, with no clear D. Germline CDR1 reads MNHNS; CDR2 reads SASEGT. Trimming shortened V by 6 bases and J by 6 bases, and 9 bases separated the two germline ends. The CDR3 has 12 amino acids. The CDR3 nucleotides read TGTGCCAGCAGAGGACTCGGTCAGCCCCAGCATTTT. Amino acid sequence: CASRGLGQPQHF.

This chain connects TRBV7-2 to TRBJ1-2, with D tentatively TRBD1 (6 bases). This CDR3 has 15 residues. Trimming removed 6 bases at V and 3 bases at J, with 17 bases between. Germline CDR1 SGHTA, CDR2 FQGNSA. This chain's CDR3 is CASSFTGSLDYGYTF. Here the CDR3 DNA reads TGTGCCAGCAGTTTTACAGGGAGCCTAGACTATGGCTACACCTTC.

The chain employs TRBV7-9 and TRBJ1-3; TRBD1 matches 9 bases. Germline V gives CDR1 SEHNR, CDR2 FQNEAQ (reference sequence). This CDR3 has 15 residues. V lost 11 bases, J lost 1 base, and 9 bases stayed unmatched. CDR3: CALDLGQGSGNTIYF. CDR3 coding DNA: TGTGCCCTTGATCTAGGACAGGGGTCTGGAAACACCATATATTTT. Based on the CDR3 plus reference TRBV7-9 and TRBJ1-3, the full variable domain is DTGVSQNPRHKITKRGQNVTFRCDPISEHNRLYWYRQTLGQGPEFLTYFQNEAQLEKSRLLSDRFSAERPKGSFSTLEIQRTEQGDSAMYLCALDLGQGSGNTIYFGEGSWLTVV.

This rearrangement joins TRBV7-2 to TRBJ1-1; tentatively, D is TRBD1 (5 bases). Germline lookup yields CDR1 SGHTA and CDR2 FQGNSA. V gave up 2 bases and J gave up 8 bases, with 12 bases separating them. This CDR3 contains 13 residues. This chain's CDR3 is CASSLSLGVEAFF. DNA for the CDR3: TGTGCCAGCAGCTTATCGTTAGGGGTGGAAGCTTTCTTT.

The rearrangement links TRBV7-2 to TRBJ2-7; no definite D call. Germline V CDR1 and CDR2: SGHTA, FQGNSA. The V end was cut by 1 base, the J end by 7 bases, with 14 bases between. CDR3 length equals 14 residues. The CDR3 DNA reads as TGTGCCAGCAGCTTAGTGGCAGGACGGCGGGAGCAGTACTTC. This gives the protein CASSLVAGRREQYF.

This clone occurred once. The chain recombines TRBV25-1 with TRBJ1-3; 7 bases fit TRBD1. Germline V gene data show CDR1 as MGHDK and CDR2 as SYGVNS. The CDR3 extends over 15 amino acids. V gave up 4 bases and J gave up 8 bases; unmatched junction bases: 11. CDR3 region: CASSGRQGMIDTIYF. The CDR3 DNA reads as TGTGCCAGCAGTGGACGACAGGGTATGATCGACACCATATATTTT.

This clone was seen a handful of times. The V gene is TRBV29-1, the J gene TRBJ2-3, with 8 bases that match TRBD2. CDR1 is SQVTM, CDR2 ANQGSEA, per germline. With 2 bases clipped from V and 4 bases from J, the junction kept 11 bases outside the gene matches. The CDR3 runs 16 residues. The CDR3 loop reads CSVEKGQRGLADTQYF. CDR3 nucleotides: TGCAGCGTTGAAAAGGGGCAGCGGGGGTTGGCAGATACGCAGTATTTT.